The sample holds many counts of the clone carrying this T cell receptor (beta chain). Its cognate antigen is unknown. This sample is drawn from a study of T cell repertoires in cytomegalovirus infection. Study in general: It was the public TCR beta signatures that indicated both CMV infection and matching HLA type.

V was cut by 5 bases and J by 2 bases, with 4 bases left in between. The CDR3 covers 13 residues. General observations from the study: The study found HLA-C-restricted CMV-specific TCR beta clonotypes dominating the ex vivo response. Frequencies of public TCR beta families were cumulated, and this identified carriers of CMV plus the relevant HLA.

Via MiXCR, TCRdb re-called the reads, giving one row per CDR3 protein. Of roughly 230,000 distinct CDR3 sequences detected, under 25% appear once; the ten largest clones hold about 18%. The receptor was derived from a human donor in good health (CMV status not recorded). Some clones in this sample may be carry-over from other donors' samples. The chain is built from TRBV12-3 or TRBV12-4 and TRBJ2-6; no firm D call. Sequencing was done on a sample of CD8+ T cells from PBMCs. The CDR3 reads CASSPTGANVLTF. Written as DNA, the CDR3 is TGTGCCAGCAGTCCGACTGGGGCCAACGTCCTGACTTTC.